The TCR beta chain described here comes from a study of Graves' ophthalmopathy and Graves' hyperthyroidism. As to this clonotype: Its antigen is undetermined.

The sequenced template was RNA, covering the TCR beta CDR3 region. First-round RT-PCR used HTBI primers; second-round multiplex PCR followed. One entry per CDR3 protein results from TCRdb running MiXCR on the multiplex PCR reads. The sample includes around 1.1 million distinct CDR3 sequences, about 36% of them seen just once. Exclusion applied to patients with other autoimmune diseases, uncontrolled infections, pregnancy or lactation. A diagnosis was made from clinical symptoms together with serum thyroxine, TRAb, thyroid ultrasound and orbital computed tomography. Whole-study results and caveats: It was with approximately 69% sensitivity and 72% to 75% specificity that the model predicted ophthalmopathy progression. The authors also found most expanded thyroid clonotypes above 0.001 frequency in blood.

The CDR3 extends over 14 amino acids. CDR1 SEHNR and CDR2 FQNEAQ come from the germline V gene (reference sequence). Unmatched junction bases numbered 8, after V lost 8 bases and J lost 3 bases. The receptor's source is an adult man with Graves' hyperthyroidism. This rearrangement joins TRBV7-9 to TRBJ1-1; 8 bases agree with TRBD1. The sequenced sample was peripheral blood or thyroid tissue (not recorded which). The CDR3 here is CASEDRGVDTEAFF. The DNA of the CDR3 is TGTGCCAGCGAAGACAGGGGAGTTGACACTGAAGCTTTCTTT.